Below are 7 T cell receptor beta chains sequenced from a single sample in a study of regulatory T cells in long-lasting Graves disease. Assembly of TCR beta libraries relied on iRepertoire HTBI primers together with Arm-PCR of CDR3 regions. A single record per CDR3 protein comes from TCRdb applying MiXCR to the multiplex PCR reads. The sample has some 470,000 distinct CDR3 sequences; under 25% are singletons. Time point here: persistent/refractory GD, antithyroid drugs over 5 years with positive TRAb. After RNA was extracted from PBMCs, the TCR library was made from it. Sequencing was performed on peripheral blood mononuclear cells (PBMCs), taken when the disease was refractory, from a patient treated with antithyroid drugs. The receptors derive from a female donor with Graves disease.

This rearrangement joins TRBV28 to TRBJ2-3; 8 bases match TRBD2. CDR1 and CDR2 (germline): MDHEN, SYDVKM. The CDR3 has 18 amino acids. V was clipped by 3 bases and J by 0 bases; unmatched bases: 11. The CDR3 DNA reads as TGTGCCAGCAGTTTTCCCACTAGCGGAGTATCTAGCACAGATACGCAGTATTTT. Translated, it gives CASSFPTSGVSSTDTQYF.

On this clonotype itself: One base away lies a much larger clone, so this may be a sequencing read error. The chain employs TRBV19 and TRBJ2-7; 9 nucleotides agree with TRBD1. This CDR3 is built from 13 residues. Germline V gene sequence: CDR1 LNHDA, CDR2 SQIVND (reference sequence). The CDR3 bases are TGTGCCAATAGTCCGGACAGGGGCGGCGAGCAGTACTTC. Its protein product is CANSPDRGGEQYF.

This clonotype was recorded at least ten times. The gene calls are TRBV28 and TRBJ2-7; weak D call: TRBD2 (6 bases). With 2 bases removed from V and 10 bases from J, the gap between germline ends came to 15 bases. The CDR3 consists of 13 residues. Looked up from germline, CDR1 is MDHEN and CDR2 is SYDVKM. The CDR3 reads CASSLSGRAGQYF. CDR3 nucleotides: TGTGCCAGCAGTTTAAGCGGGCGAGCCGGACAGTACTTC.

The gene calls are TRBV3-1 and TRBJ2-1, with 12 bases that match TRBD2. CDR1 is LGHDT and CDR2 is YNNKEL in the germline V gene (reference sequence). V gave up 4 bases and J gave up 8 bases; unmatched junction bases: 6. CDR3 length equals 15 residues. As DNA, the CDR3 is TGTGCCAGCAGCCGCCATGGGACTAGCGGGTATGAGCAGTTCTTC. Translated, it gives CASSRHGTSGYEQFF.

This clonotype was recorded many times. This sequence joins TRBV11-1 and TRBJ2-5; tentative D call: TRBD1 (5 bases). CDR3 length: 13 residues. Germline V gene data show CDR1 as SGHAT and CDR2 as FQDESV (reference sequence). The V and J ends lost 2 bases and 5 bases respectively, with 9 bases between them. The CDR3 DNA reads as TGTGCCAGCAGCTTACGCAGGGTCGAGACCCAGTACTTC. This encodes CASSLRRVETQYF. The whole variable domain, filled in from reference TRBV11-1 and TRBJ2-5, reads EAEVAQSPRYKITEKSQAVAFWCDPISGHATLYWYRQILGQGPELLVQFQDESVVDDSQLPKDRFSAERLKGVDSTLKIQPAELGDSAMYLCASSLRRVETQYFGPGTRLLVL.

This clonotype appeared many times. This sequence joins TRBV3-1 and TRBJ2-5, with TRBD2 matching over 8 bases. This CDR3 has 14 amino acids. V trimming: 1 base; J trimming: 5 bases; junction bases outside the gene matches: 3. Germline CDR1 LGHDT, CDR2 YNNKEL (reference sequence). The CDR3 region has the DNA TGTGCCAGCAGCCAAGTTTCTAGCGGGGAGACCCAGTACTTC. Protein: CASSQVSSGETQYF.

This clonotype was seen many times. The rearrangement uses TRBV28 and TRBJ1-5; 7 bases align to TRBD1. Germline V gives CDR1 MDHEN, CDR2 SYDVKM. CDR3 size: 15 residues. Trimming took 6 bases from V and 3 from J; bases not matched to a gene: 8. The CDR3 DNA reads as TGTGCCAGCAGATTGGGACAGTGGGTCAATCAGCCCCAGCATTTT. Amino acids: CASRLGQWVNQPQHF.